The rows below give T cell receptor beta chains drawn from one sample of a study of blood T cell repertoires in COVID-19. Generated by immunoSEQ multiplex PCR, the TCRdb table keeps only in-frame clones and is missing some. Of roughly 140,000 clones in the sample, roughly 80% were seen once. Sequenced material: peripheral blood. The receptor set was obtained from a man aged 45-60 years with active or convalescent COVID-19. The conserved cysteine and the conserved F or W are not part of the CDR3 here. The order of the fields is V gene, CDR3 protein.

V gene: TRBV7-9
CDR3 protein: ASSSDRGPQH

V gene: TRBV5-1
CDR3 protein: ASRQGWNEQF

V gene: TRBV2
CDR3 protein: ASHGTEGGYEQY

V gene: TRBV7-3
CDR3 protein: ASSLGTSGNTDTQY

V gene: TRBV19
CDR3 protein: ASSMRGQEKNIQY

V gene: TRBV7-9
CDR3 protein: ASSLAGGNNEQF

V gene: TRBV3-1/TRBV3-2
CDR3 protein: ASSPGPQGTGELF

V gene: TRBV30
CDR3 protein: AWSTGQGAAVEAF

V gene: TRBV3-1/TRBV3-2
CDR3 protein: ASSQSGRGLYNEQF

V gene: TRBV2
CDR3 protein: ASSDRNYEQY

V gene: TRBV5-1
CDR3 protein: ASSLDRDETQY

V gene: TRBV29-1
CDR3 protein: SHINSGPTSNYGYT

V gene: TRBV28
CDR3 protein: ASSSPGLINEQF

V gene: TRBV27
CDR3 protein: ASSEGSYEQY

V gene: TRBV25-1
CDR3 protein: ASSEYRGQGGTDTQY

V gene: TRBV30
CDR3 protein: AWNLGTGGGYT

V gene: TRBV6-4
CDR3 protein: ASSPGQGSVVGSGNTIY

V gene: TRBV18
CDR3 protein: ASSPTGLGLGEKLF

V gene: TRBV7-3
CDR3 protein: ASSRGTSGTANTGELF

V gene: TRBV18
CDR3 protein: ASSPPTGGHGYT

V gene: TRBV27
CDR3 protein: ASGRGDGFQPQH

V gene: TRBV21-1
CDR3 protein: ASSKARGQGYGYT

V gene: TRBV30
CDR3 protein: AWSGGRGAF

V gene: TRBV29-1
CDR3 protein: SVRTGAEAF

V gene: TRBV7-9
CDR3 protein: ASTKGLAGGETQY

V gene: TRBV11-2
CDR3 protein: ASSLGVQGRTEAF

V gene: TRBV27
CDR3 protein: ASSNHYEQY

V gene: TRBV7-9
CDR3 protein: ASSHGGAGEFEQY

V gene: TRBV5-8
CDR3 protein: ASSFVFTGGGNTIY

V gene: TRBV10-3
CDR3 protein: AIREQGNEQF

V gene: TRBV7-3
CDR3 protein: ASSSRTSGGEQY

V gene: TRBV21-1
CDR3 protein: ASSKGLAGGPPRSYEQY

V gene: TRBV12-1
CDR3 protein: ASSFDPGTSGIRSYEQY

V gene: TRBV5-1
CDR3 protein: ASSFVGGNEKLF

V gene: TRBV30
CDR3 protein: AWSRTSRAFYNEQF

V gene: TRBV2
CDR3 protein: ASSDTGANFETQY